The following is a TCR beta chain sequence with its context. The antigen is undetermined. 60 Vbeta and 13 Jbeta primers were used in PCR. This table comes from immunoSEQ multiplex PCR, and its TCRdb copy is limited to in-frame clones, with some not included. The table lists roughly 140,000 clones, more than 65% of them singletons, with approximately 6.1% in the top ten. This entry belongs to a study of cytomegalovirus exposure and HLA in healthy donors. Study-wide context: Earlier, almost 120 million unique TCR beta sequences were recovered from around 190 million T cells by an analysis. Whole-study results and caveats: HLA alleles were associated with 16,000 or so TCR beta sequences in a later analysis at 0.05 false discovery rate. With further analysis later on, most CMV-associated TCR beta chains appeared HLA-restricted. In presence/absence analyses, roughly uniform sequencing depth across donors was assumed.

Specimen: PBMCs. The source of this sequence is a man aged 25 to 40 in good health and CMV-seropositive.

CDR3 loop: CASSLDSSYEQYF. In DNA form, the CDR3 reads TGTGCCAGCAGCTTAGACAGCTCCTACGAGCAGTACTTC. The chain carries TRBV7-9 and TRBJ2-7; D ambiguous. From germline, CDR1 is SEHNR and CDR2 FQNEAQ (reference sequence). V was cut by 1 base and J by 0 bases, with 4 bases left in between. The CDR3 has 13 amino acids.